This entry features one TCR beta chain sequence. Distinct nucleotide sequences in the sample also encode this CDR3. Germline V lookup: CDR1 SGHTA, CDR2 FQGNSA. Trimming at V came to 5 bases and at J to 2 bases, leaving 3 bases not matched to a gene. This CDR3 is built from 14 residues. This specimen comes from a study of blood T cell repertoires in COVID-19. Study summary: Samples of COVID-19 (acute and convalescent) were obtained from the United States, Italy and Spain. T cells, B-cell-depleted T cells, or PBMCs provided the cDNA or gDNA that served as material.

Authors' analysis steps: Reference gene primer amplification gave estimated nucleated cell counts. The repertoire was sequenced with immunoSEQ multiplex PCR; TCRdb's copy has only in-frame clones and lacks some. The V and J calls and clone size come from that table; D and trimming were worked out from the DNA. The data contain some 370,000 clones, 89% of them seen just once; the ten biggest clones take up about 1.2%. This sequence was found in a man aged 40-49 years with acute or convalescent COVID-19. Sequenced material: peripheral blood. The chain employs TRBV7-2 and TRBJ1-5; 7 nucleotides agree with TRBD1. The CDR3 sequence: CASSTTGGNQPQHF. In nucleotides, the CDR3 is TGTGCCAGCAGCACTACAGGGGGCAATCAGCCCCAGCATTTT.